Described below is a single TCR beta chain sequence and its context. No antigen is known for it. In the original analysis: Filtering was not the same, since immunoSEQ gave junction-only sequences without quality scores. This table comes from immunoSEQ multiplex PCR, and its TCRdb copy is limited to in-frame clones, with some not included. Clone size and V and J calls were adopted from that table, with D and trimming inferred from the DNA. The sample consists of around 690,000 clones, 90% of them appearing once. The CDR3 has 17 residues. The germline V gene encodes CDR1 LNHDA and CDR2 SQIVND (reference sequence). Losses at the gene ends were 4 bases for V and 5 bases for J; bases not matched to a gene: 16. This sample was taken from a study of shared clonotypes between healthy human individuals. Background on the study: Plates per donor: three CD4 naive, three CD4 memory, two CD8 naive, one CD8 memory. General study results and limits: Compared with clonotypes that all four donors shared, non-shared clonotypes had lower generation probabilities.

The rearrangement uses TRBV19 and TRBJ1-1; 7 nucleotides align to TRBD1. This sequence originates from a man younger than 35 in good health. Some clones in this sample may be carry-over from other donors' samples. The sequencing input was memory CD8+ T cells from PBMCs. The subset was: CD45RO+ cells pooled with CCR7-negative TemRA cells. The CDR3 DNA is TGTGCCAGTAGTACCCTTTTTGGGAGGGGGCCGGGAACTGAAGCTTTCTTT. The encoded protein is CASSTLFGRGPGTEAFF.